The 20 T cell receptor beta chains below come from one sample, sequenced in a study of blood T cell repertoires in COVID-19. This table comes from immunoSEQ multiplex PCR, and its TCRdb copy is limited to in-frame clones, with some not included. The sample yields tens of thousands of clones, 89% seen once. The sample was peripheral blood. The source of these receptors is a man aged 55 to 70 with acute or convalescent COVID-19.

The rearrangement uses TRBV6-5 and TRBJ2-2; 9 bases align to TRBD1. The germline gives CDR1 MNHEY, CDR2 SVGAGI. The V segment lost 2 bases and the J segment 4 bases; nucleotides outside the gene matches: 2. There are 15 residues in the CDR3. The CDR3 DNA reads TGTGCCAGCAGTTACAGGGACAGGGTCACCGGGGAGCTGTTTTTT. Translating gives CASSYRDRVTGELFF.

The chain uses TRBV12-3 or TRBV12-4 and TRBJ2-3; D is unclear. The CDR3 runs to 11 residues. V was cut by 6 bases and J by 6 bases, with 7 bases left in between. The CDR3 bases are TGTGCCAGCAGCCCGAGGGATACGCAGTATTTT. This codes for CASSPRDTQYF.

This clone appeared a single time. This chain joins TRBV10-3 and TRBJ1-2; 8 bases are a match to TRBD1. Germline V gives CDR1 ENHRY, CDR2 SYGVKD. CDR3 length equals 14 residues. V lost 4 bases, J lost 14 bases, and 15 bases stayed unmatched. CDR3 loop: CAISGGSEDRVLTF. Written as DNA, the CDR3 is TGTGCCATCAGTGGGGGGTCCGAGGACAGGGTTCTTACCTTC.

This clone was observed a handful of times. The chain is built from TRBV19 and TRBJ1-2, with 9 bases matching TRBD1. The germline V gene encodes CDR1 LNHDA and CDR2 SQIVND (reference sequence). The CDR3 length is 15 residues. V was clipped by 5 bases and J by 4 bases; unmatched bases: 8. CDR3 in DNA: TGTGCCAGTAGTTTCCGGGACAGGGTCCGCTATGGCTACACCTTC. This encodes CASSFRDRVRYGYTF.

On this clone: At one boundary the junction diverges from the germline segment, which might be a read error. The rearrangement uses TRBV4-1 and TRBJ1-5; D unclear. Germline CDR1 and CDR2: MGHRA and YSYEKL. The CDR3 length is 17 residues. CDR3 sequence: CARSPPGGWMGNQPQHF. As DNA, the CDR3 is TGCGCCCGCAGCCCGCCGGGAGGATGGATGGGCAATCAGCCCCAGCATTTT.

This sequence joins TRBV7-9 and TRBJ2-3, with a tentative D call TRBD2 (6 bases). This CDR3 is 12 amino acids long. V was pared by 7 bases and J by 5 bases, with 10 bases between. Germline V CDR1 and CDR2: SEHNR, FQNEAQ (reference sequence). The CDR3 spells CASTRAGDTQYF. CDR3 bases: TGTGCCAGCACCCGAGCGGGAGATACGCAGTATTTT.

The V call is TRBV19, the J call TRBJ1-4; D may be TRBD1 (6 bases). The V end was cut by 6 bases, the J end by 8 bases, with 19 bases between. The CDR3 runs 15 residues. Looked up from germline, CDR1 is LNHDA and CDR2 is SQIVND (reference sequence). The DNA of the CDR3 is TGTGCCAGTAGAGTCACGGCAGGGGTTGGGGAAAAACTGTTTTTT. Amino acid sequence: CASRVTAGVGEKLFF.

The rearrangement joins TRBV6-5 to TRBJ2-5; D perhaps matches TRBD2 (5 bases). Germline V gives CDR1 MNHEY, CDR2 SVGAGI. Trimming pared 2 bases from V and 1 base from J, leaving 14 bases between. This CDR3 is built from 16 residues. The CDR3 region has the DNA TGTGCCAGCAGTTACAGGGCTAGCATGGGCCAAGAGACCCAGTACTTC. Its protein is CASSYRASMGQETQYF.

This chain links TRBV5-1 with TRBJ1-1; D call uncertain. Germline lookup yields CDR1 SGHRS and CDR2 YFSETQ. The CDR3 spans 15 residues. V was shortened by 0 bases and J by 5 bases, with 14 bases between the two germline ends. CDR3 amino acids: CASSLVTRGGTEAFF. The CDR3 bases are TGCGCCAGCAGCTTGGTCACTCGGGGTGGGACTGAAGCTTTCTTT.

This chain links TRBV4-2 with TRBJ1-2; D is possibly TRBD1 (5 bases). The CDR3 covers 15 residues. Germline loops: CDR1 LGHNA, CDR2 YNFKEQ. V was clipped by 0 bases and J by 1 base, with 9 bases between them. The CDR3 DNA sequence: TGTGCCAGCAGCCAAGATCAGGGAATTAACTATGGCTACACCTTC. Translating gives CASSQDQGINYGYTF.

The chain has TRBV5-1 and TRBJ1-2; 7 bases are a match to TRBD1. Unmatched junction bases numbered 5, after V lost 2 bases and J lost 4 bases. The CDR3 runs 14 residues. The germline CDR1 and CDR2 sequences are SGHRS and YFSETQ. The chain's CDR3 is CASSFGQEGYGYTF. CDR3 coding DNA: TGCGCCAGCAGCTTCGGACAGGAGGGCTATGGCTACACCTTC.

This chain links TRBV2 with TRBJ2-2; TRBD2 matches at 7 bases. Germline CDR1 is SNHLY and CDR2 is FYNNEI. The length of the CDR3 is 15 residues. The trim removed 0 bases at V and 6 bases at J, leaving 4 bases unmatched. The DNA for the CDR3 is TGTGCCAGCAGTGAAGCCCGAACTAGCGCCGGGGAGCTGTTTTTT. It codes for CASSEARTSAGELFF. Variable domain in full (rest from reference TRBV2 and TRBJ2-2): EPEVTQTPSHQVTQMGQEVILRCVPISNHLYFYWYRQILGQKVEFLVSFYNNEISEKSEIFDDQFSVERPDGSNFTLKIRSTKLEDSAMYFCASSEARTSAGELFFGEGSRLTVL.

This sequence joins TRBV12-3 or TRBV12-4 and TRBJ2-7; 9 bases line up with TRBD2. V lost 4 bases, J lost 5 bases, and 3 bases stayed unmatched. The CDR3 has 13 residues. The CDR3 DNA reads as TGTGCCAGCAGTTCCCGCGGGAGGGACGAGCAGTACTTC. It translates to CASSSRGRDEQYF.

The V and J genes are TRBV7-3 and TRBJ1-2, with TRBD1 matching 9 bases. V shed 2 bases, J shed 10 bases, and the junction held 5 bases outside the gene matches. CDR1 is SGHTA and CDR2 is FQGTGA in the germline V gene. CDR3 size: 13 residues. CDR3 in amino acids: CASSLGTGYNYTF. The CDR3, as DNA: TGTGCCAGCAGCTTAGGGACAGGGTATAACTACACCTTC. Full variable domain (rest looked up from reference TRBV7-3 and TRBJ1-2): GAGVSQTPSNKVTEKGKYVELRCDPISGHTALYWYRQSLGQGPEFLIYFQGTGAADDSGLPNDRFFAVRPEGSVSTLKIQRTERGDSAVYLCASSLGTGYNYTFGSGTRLTVV.

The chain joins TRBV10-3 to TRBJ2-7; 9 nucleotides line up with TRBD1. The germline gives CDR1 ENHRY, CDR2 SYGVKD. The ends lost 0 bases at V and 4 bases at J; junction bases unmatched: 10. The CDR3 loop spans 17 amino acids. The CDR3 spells CAISESAWDREHYEQYF. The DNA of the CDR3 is TGTGCCATCAGTGAGTCAGCATGGGACAGGGAGCATTACGAGCAGTACTTC.

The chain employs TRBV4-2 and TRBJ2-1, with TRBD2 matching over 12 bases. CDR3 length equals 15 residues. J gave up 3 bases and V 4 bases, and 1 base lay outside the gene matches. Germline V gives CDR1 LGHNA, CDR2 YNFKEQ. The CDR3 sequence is CASSPTSGGYNEQFF. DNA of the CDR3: TGTGCCAGCAGCCCGACTAGCGGGGGCTACAATGAGCAGTTCTTC.

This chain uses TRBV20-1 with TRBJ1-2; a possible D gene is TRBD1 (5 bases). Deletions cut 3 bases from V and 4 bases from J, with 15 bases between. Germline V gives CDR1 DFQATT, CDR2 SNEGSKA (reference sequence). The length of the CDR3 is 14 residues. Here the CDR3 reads CSASRQGALYGYTF. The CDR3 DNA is TGCAGTGCTAGTCGGCAGGGTGCCCTCTATGGCTACACCTTC.

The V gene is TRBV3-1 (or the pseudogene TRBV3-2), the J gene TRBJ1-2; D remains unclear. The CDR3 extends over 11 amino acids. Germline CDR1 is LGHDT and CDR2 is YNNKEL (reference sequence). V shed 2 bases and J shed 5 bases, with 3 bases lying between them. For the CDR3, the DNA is TGTGCCAGCAGCCAATATTATGGCTACACCTTC. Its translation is CASSQYYGYTF.

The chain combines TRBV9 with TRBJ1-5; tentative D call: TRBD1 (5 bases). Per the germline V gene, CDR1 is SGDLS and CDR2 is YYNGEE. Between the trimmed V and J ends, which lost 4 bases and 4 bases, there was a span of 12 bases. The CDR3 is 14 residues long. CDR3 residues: CASSTGHTNQPQHF. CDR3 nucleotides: TGTGCCAGCAGCACTGGACACACGAATCAGCCCCAGCATTTT.

The CDR3 DNA reads as TGTGCCAGCAGTTTGACGGGGCTGGGGAGGGCCGGCACTGAAGCTTTCTTT. Protein product: CASSLTGLGRAGTEAFF. The chain has TRBV28 and TRBJ1-1; D is possibly TRBD1 (5 bases). Trimming left V 3 bases short and J 4 bases short, with 21 bases between. In germline, CDR1 is MDHEN, CDR2 SYDVKM. This CDR3 region has 17 residues.